This is a list of T cell receptor beta chains from one sample in a study of blood T cell repertoires in COVID-19. The method was immunoSEQ multiplex PCR; TCRdb's version includes in-frame clones alone and lacks a portion of them. The data contain approximately 30,000 clones, around 88% of them singletons. Sequencing input: peripheral blood. Receptors originate from a human donor in a cohort sampled during active COVID-19. The CDR3 runs from the conserved cysteine through the conserved F or W. A D gene is named only where the DNA matches it firmly. The size field is filled for only some rows; it gives once, few, many or a size class.

TRBV19	TRBJ1-6	NA	NA	TGTGCCAGTATTGAGGAGGAGGATTCACCCCTCCACTTT	CASIEEEDSPLHF
TRBV9	TRBJ2-1	TRBD2	NA	TGTGCCAGCAGCTCAATAGCGGGGGGGATCAAGGAGCAGTTCTTC	CASSSIAGGIKEQFF
TRBV12-3/TRBV12-4	TRBJ1-1	TRBD1	NA	TGTGCCATTACGACAGGGTTGAACACTGAAGCTTTCTTT	CAITTGLNTEAFF
TRBV7-8	TRBJ2-7	TRBD2	few	TGTGCCAGCAGCTTAGGTGATAGCGGGGGGTCAAATACCTACGAGCAGTACTTC	CASSLGDSGGSNTYEQYF
TRBV7-6	TRBJ2-7	TRBD1	NA	TGTGCCAGCAGCTTAGTCGCAGGGGGAGTGTACGAGCAGTACTTC	CASSLVAGGVYEQYF
TRBV4-2	TRBJ1-1	NA	NA	TGTGCCAGCAGCCGTTACCCGGGGAACACTGAAGCTTTCTTT	CASSRYPGNTEAFF
TRBV16	TRBJ2-1	TRBD2	NA	TGTGCCAGCAGCCAATCCGCTAGCGGGGGTTTTCTCTACAATGAGCAGTTCTTC	CASSQSASGGFLYNEQFF
TRBV5-8	TRBJ1-5	NA	NA	TGTGCCAGCAGCTTCATTGGGGGCCTTGATCAGCCCCAGCATTTT	CASSFIGGLDQPQHF
TRBV6-1	TRBJ1-5	NA	NA	TGTGCCAGCAGTGACAGGGCTCATCAGCCCCAGCATTTT	CASSDRAHQPQHF
TRBV11-2	TRBJ1-2	NA	NA	TGTGCCAGCAGCCTACGAGCCGACTATGGCTACACCTTC	CASSLRADYGYTF
TRBV5-6	TRBJ1-2	NA	NA	TGTGCCAGCAGCTTGGCTCCAGGGTACTATGGCTACACCTTC	CASSLAPGYYGYTF
TRBV12-3/TRBV12-4	TRBJ2-7	NA	few	TGTGCCAGCAGTTTCAACAGGGTGGGGGAGCAGTACTTC	CASSFNRVGEQYF
TRBV9	TRBJ2-1	TRBD2	NA	TGTGCCAGCAGCGTCAGCGCGGGGGGGCCCCATGAGCAGTTCTTC	CASSVSAGGPHEQFF
TRBV5-1	TRBJ2-7	TRBD1	NA	TGCGCCAGCAGCGTCTACAGGGGGCTGGACCTCGAGCAGTACTTC	CASSVYRGLDLEQYF
TRBV29-1	TRBJ2-7	TRBD1	NA	TGCAGCGTCACCGGGACAGGGCGGTACGAGCAGTACTTC	CSVTGTGRYEQYF
TRBV6-5	TRBJ2-2	TRBD2	NA	TGTGCCAGCAGTTTACAGCGGGGGGGCGGCGGGGAGCTGTTTTTT	CASSLQRGGGGELFF
TRBV3-1/TRBV3-2	TRBJ1-2	NA	NA	TGTGCCAGCAGCCAAGCCCAGGTAGGCGGCTACACCTTC	CASSQAQVGGYTF
TRBV9	TRBJ2-1	NA	NA	TGTGCCAGCAGCGTAATATTTGGGAGTGAGCAGTTCTTC	CASSVIFGSEQFF
TRBV2	TRBJ1-2	TRBD1	NA	TGTGCCAGCAGCATCTCCGGGACAGGCAACTATGGCTACACCTTC	CASSISGTGNYGYTF
TRBV15	TRBJ1-2	TRBD1	NA	TGTGCCACCAGCAGAGATGGCACAGGGGACCTCTATGGCTACACCTTC	CATSRDGTGDLYGYTF
TRBV5-1	TRBJ2-1	NA	few	TGCGCCAGCAGAGGCCAGACCCAGACTCACAATGAGCAGTTCTTC	CASRGQTQTHNEQFF
TRBV7-3	TRBJ2-3	NA	NA	TGTGCCAGCAGCAAAGGTCGTGGCGGGGGCACAGATACGCAGTATTTT	CASSKGRGGGTDTQYF
TRBV2	TRBJ2-5	NA	NA	TGTGCCAGCAGCGACAAACAGGGTTCAGAGACCCAGTACTTC	CASSDKQGSETQYF
TRBV9	TRBJ1-1	NA	NA	TGTGCCAGCAGCCCGGTCCGGGGTGGCACTGAAGCTTTCTTT	CASSPVRGGTEAFF
TRBV7-2	TRBJ2-7	NA	NA	TGTGCCAGCAGCTTAACCCCCGCGGGGGCCTCCTACGAGCAGTACTTC	CASSLTPAGASYEQYF